This TCR beta chain appears in the sequencing data of a study of T cells in Graves' hyperthyroidism and ophthalmopathy. Study context: Peripheral blood was acquired at first diagnosis, ahead of any therapy whatsoever.

General study points: Most clonotypes that expanded in the thyroid above 0.001 also showed up in blood.

The CDR3 runs to 16 residues. V lost 6 bases, J lost 0 bases, and 8 bases stayed unmatched. Remarks on this clonotype: Its cognate antigen is unknown.

Researchers amplified the TCR beta CDR3 regions from RNA transcripts. The HTBI primer set was used in a first-round RT-PCR of the TCR CDR3. Using its own MiXCR run on the multiplex PCR reads, TCRdb lists one record per CDR3 protein. In the table there are a few hundred thousand distinct CDR3 sequences, about a sixth of which are singletons. J is TRBJ1-3 and V is TRBV12-3 or TRBV12-4; TRBD1 agrees at 7 bases. Sequenced: blood. The clonotype originates from a woman aged 40 to 50 with Graves' ophthalmopathy. Written as DNA, the CDR3 is TGTGCCAGCAGACTCACAGGGGCTCCCTCTGGAAACACCATATATTTT. This sequence encodes CASRLTGAPSGNTIYF.